Listed below are T cell receptor beta chains from one sample, sequenced in a study of blood T cell repertoires in COVID-19. The table came from immunoSEQ multiplex PCR; TCRdb's copy has only in-frame clones and leaves some out. The profile shows approximately 100,000 clones, over 65% of them singletons. Sequenced input: peripheral blood. These receptor sequences come from a woman in her sixties with acute or convalescent COVID-19. Each CDR3 is given with its conserved first and last residue. A D gene is named only where the DNA matches it firmly. Clone size, where shown, is once, few, many, or a class for clones that have expanded.

11,TRBJ2-5,.,.,TRBV20-1,TGCAGTGCTAACAACGGGGAGACCCAGTACTTC,CSANNGETQYF
15,TRBJ1-1,TRBD1,.,TRBV5-5,TGTGCCAGCAGCGGAACAGGGGGCGGAAACACTGAAGCTTTCTTT,CASSGTGGGNTEAFF
13,TRBJ2-7,.,.,TRBV2,TGTGCCAGCACGACGGTTCGGAGCTACGAGCAGTACTTC,CASTTVRSYEQYF
13,TRBJ2-5,.,.,TRBV7-2,TGTGCCAGCAGCCGCGGCACTCAAGAGACCCAGTACTTC,CASSRGTQETQYF
15,TRBJ1-2,.,.,TRBV4-1,TGCGCCAGCAGCCCTCTACCGGGGGCTAACTATGGCTACACCTTC,CASSPLPGANYGYTF
14,TRBJ1-6,TRBD1,once,TRBV3-1/TRBV3-2,TGTGCCAGCAGCCAGGACAGGTATAATTCACCCCTCCACTTT,CASSQDRYNSPLHF
15,TRBJ2-5,.,.,TRBV5-1,TGCGCCAGCAGCCGACAGGCCTTACATCAAGAGACCCAGTACTTC,CASSRQALHQETQYF
15,TRBJ1-6,.,.,TRBV11-2,TGTGCCAGCAGCTTTTCGGACAGCCATAATTCACCCCTCCACTTT,CASSFSDSHNSPLHF
14,TRBJ1-6,TRBD1,few,TRBV2,TGTGCCAGCAGGGGGACAGCCGAGGGTTCACCCCTCCACTTT,CASRGTAEGSPLHF
15,TRBJ1-3,.,.,TRBV24-1,TGTGCCACCAGTGATTCCCGAGGATCTGGAAACACCATATATTTT,CATSDSRGSGNTIYF
15,TRBJ2-1,.,.,TRBV28,TGTGCCAGCAGTTCTCCCCAGGCTAGCCACAATGAGCAGTTCTTC,CASSSPQASHNEQFF
14,TRBJ1-5,TRBD1,.,TRBV6-2/TRBV6-3,TGTGCCAGCAGTCCCGACAGGGTCCCTCAGCCCCAGCATTTT,CASSPDRVPQPQHF
16,TRBJ2-1,TRBD2,.,TRBV3-1/TRBV3-2,TGTGCCAGCAGCCAATCTAGCGGGGCTTCTTACAATGAGCAGTTCTTC,CASSQSSGASYNEQFF
14,TRBJ1-2,TRBD1,.,TRBV6-5,TGTGCCAGCAGTTACGGAGGGACAGGGGTAGGCTACACCTTC,CASSYGGTGVGYTF
16,TRBJ2-1,TRBD1,.,TRBV15,TGTGCCACCAGCAGAGTCAGCAGGGGGCTGTACAATGAGCAGTTCTTC,CATSRVSRGLYNEQFF
13,TRBJ2-3,TRBD2,.,TRBV7-3,TGTGCCAGCAGCCCAGCGGGAGGAAATACGCAGTATTTT,CASSPAGGNTQYF
15,TRBJ2-1,TRBD2,.,TRBV7-2,TGTGCCAGCAGCTTCGGGACTAGCGGGACGAATGAGCAGTTCTTC,CASSFGTSGTNEQFF
15,TRBJ2-7,.,.,TRBV6-2/TRBV6-3,TGTGCCAGCAGCCCTACTAGCTCATATACCTACGAGCAGTACTTC,CASSPTSSYTYEQYF
12,TRBJ2-3,.,.,TRBV28,TGTGCCAGCGGCGGGAGCACAGATACGCAGTATTTT,CASGGSTDTQYF
14,TRBJ1-6,.,few,TRBV18,TGTGCCAGCTCACCTAAACAGGGTAATTCACCCCTCCACTTT,CASSPKQGNSPLHF
11,TRBJ2-5,.,.,TRBV20-1,TGCAGTGCTAGCCCAAAAGAGACCCAGTACTTC,CSASPKETQYF
14,TRBJ2-5,.,.,TRBV28,TGTGCCACATCCTTTGGGCTTAGGAGGGGTACCCAGTACTTC,CATSFGLRRGTQYF
14,TRBJ1-2,.,once,TRBV7-2,TGTGCCAGCAGCCTCCCCTTGGCAGGGGCTGGCTACACCTTC,CASSLPLAGAGYTF
14,TRBJ2-7,.,.,TRBV6-5,TGTGCCAGCAGTTATGACGGGAGCTCCTACGAGCAGTACTTC,CASSYDGSSYEQYF
14,TRBJ2-2,.,.,TRBV2,TGTGCCAGCAGTGTCCTGGGCCCCACCGGGGAGCTGTTTTTT,CASSVLGPTGELFF
14,TRBJ1-3,.,.,TRBV6-5,TGTGCCAGCAGTTACGGGGGCAACGGAAACACCATATATTTT,CASSYGGNGNTIYF
12,TRBJ2-5,.,.,TRBV28,TGTGCCAGCAGCCTTTCTAAAGAGACCCAGTACTTC,CASSLSKETQYF
13,TRBJ1-2,TRBD1,few,TRBV6-5,TGTGCCAGCACTGTGGACAGGAACTATGGCTACACCTTC,CASTVDRNYGYTF
14,TRBJ1-6,.,.,TRBV4-2,TGTGCCAGCAGCCAACCGATCCAGGGTCCACCCCTCCACTTT,CASSQPIQGPPLHF
13,TRBJ2-7,.,.,TRBV6-5,TGTGCCAGCAGTAGCGCGGATCACTACGAGCAGTACTTC,CASSSADHYEQYF
13,TRBJ1-3,TRBD1,.,TRBV30,TGTGCCTTGACAGGGAGCTCTGGAAACACCATATATTTT,CALTGSSGNTIYF
13,TRBJ2-7,.,.,TRBV27,TGTGCCAGCAGTTATTCCCTAGGTTACGAGCAGTACTTC,CASSYSLGYEQYF
17,TRBJ2-7,TRBD2,.,TRBV6-1,TGTGCCAGCAGTGAAAAACTAGCGGGGACCCTAGATGACGAGCAGTACTTC,CASSEKLAGTLDDEQYF
20,TRBJ1-1,TRBD1,.,TRBV23-1,TGCGCCAGCAGTCAAACGAGACAGGGCCGAGATCGGTGGCGGGACACTGAAGCTTTCTTT,CASSQTRQGRDRWRDTEAFF
15,TRBJ1-5,.,.,TRBV10-2,TGCGCCAGCAGTGCCTCCTCCCCGGGCAATCAGCCCCAGCATTTT,CASSASSPGNQPQHF
11,TRBJ1-5,.,.,TRBV12-3/TRBV12-4,TGTGCCAGCGGGAGTTCCTCGGCCCAGCATTTT,CASGSSSAQHF
14,TRBJ2-7,TRBD1,.,TRBV3-1/TRBV3-2,TGTGCCAGCAGACTGACAGGGGGTAGCTACGAGCAGTACTTC,CASRLTGGSYEQYF
13,TRBJ1-4,.,.,TRBV12-3/TRBV12-4,TGTGCCAGCCAGGGAGGCGGAGGTGAAAAACTGTTTTTT,CASQGGGGEKLFF
11,TRBJ1-1,.,.,TRBV14,TGTGCCAGCAAATCAAACACTGAAGCTTTCTTT,CASKSNTEAFF
16,TRBJ2-1,.,.,TRBV30,TGTGCCTGGATGGGGGGCGGGAGAGGAACCTACAATGAGCAGTTCTTC,CAWMGGGRGTYNEQFF
15,TRBJ1-2,TRBD1,.,TRBV24-1,TGTGCCACCAGTGATACAAACAGGGGGAACTATGGCTACACCTTC,CATSDTNRGNYGYTF
15,TRBJ2-1,TRBD2,.,TRBV5-5,TGTGCCAGCAGCAAACTAGCGGGAGGAACCAATGAGCAGTTCTTC,CASSKLAGGTNEQFF
15,TRBJ2-2,.,.,TRBV9,TGTGCCAGCAGCGTAGATCAGGGGTTCACCGGGGAGCTGTTTTTT,CASSVDQGFTGELFF
12,TRBJ1-5,.,.,TRBV28,TGTGCCAGCAGTTTCGTTGATCAGCCCCAGCATTTT,CASSFVDQPQHF
15,TRBJ2-1,TRBD2,medium-sized,TRBV4-3,TGCGCCAGCAGCGACGTGACTAGCGGATACAATGAGCAGTTCTTC,CASSDVTSGYNEQFF
14,TRBJ2-3,TRBD2,.,TRBV6-5,TGTGCCAGCTCCTTATGGGGGGGGACAGATACGCAGTATTTT,CASSLWGGTDTQYF
13,TRBJ2-7,.,.,TRBV4-1,TGCGCCAGCAGCCAAGACCAGGGGCGGGAGCAGTACTTC,CASSQDQGREQYF
15,TRBJ2-7,TRBD2,once,TRBV6-5,TGTGCCAGCAGTTCCGGGACCGGGGGGTCCTACGAGCAGTACTTC,CASSSGTGGSYEQYF
15,TRBJ2-2,.,.,TRBV19,TGTGCCAGTAGTGACGGTGGGCACCTCACCGGGGAGCTGTTTTTT,CASSDGGHLTGELFF
12,TRBJ1-2,.,.,TRBV20-1,TGCAGTGCTAGTGGGGGCGTCTATGGCTACACCTTC,CSASGGVYGYTF
14,TRBJ2-5,.,.,TRBV28,TGTGCCAGCAGTTTCCAAAATGGAGCGGAGACCCAGTACTTC,CASSFQNGAETQYF
16,TRBJ2-3,TRBD2,.,TRBV3-1/TRBV3-2,TGTGCCAGCAGCCAAGAGAGGACTAGGACCTCAGATACGCAGTATTTT,CASSQERTRTSDTQYF
13,TRBJ1-1,.,.,TRBV30,TGTGCCTGGAGTGTACAACAGGGCACTGAAGCTTTCTTT,CAWSVQQGTEAFF
13,TRBJ2-7,TRBD2,.,TRBV4-3,TGCGCCAGCAGCCTCGGGACTACCTTCGAGCAGTACTTC,CASSLGTTFEQYF
15,TRBJ2-7,TRBD2,.,TRBV20-1,TGCAGTGCTAGTTCGGGCGGGGGAGCCAACTACGAGCAGTACTTC,CSASSGGGANYEQYF